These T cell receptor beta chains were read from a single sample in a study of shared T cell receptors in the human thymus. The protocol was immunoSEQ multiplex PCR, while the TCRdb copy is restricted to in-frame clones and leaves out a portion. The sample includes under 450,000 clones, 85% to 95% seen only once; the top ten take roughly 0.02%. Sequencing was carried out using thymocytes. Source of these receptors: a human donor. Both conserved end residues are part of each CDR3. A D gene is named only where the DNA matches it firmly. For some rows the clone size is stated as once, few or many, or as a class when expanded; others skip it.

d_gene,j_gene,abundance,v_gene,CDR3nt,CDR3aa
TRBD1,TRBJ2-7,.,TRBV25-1,TGTGCCAGCAGTGAGGGACAGGGATCATACGAGCAGTACTTC,CASSEGQGSYEQYF
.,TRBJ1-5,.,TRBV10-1,TGCGCCAGCAGTGACAGGGCAGAACGCGATCAGCCCCAGCATTTT,CASSDRAERDQPQHF
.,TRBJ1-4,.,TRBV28,TGTGCCAGCAATGGACTGCATAGAGGCTCAACTAATGAAAAACTGTTTTTT,CASNGLHRGSTNEKLFF
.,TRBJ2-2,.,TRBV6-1,TGTGCCAGCAGTGAAGTCTGGACACCGAACACCGGGGAGCTGTTTTTT,CASSEVWTPNTGELFF
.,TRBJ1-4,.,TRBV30,TGTGCCTGTACAGGAAAAGGGGGGGGAGAAAAACTGTTTTTT,CACTGKGGGEKLFF
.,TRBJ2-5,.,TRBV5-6,TGTGCCAGCAGCTTTCTAGCAGTGGGGGTCCAAGAGACCCAGTACTTC,CASSFLAVGVQETQYF
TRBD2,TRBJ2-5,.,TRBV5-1,TGCGCCAGCAGCCCCAAGGATAGCGGGACGAGGGAGACCCAGTACTTC,CASSPKDSGTRETQYF
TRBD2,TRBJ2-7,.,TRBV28,TGTGCCAGCCAAGGGGCTAGCGGGGGGCGATACGAGCAGTACTTC,CASQGASGGRYEQYF
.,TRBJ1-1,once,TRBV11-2,TGTGCCAGCAGCTTAGTTAGGTTGGGGAACACTGAAGCTTTCTTT,CASSLVRLGNTEAFF
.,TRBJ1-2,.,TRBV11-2,TGTGCCAGCAGCTTAGAAACGCGGCAGGCAGCTAACTATGGCTACACCTTC,CASSLETRQAANYGYTF
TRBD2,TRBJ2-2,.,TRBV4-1,TGCGCCAGCCAGGCGGGGGGTCGGACCGGGGAGCTGTTTTTT,CASQAGGRTGELFF
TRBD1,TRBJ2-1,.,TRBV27,TGTGCCAGCAGATCATACCGGGACAGGGCCTACAATGAGCAGTTCTTC,CASRSYRDRAYNEQFF
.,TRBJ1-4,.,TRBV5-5,TGTGCCAGCTTAAGTGAAAAACTGTTTTTT,CASLSEKLFF
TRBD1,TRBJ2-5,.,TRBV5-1,TGCGCCAGCAGCAAGGACAGGAAAGGGAAAGAGACCCAGTACTTC,CASSKDRKGKETQYF
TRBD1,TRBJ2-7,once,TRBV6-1,TGTGCCAGCAGAGGACAGGGTAACTACGAGCAGTACTTC,CASRGQGNYEQYF
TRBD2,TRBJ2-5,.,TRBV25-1,TGTGCCAGCAGTGGTAAACTAGCGGGAGACGGAGAGACCCAGTACTTC,CASSGKLAGDGETQYF
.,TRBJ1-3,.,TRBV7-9,TGTGCCAGCAGCTTAGTGGCCCCCGGGACAAATAACACCATATATTTT,CASSLVAPGTNNTIYF
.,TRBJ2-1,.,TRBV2,TGTGCCAGCCGGTTACAGGGCACCTACAATGAGCAGTTCTTC,CASRLQGTYNEQFF
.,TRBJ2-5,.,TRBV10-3,TGTGCCATCACCGGCCAGGTTCAAGAGACCCAGTACTTC,CAITGQVQETQYF
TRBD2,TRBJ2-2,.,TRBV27,TGTGCCAGCAGTTTATACCGGGAGGTTAACACCGGGGAGCTGTTTTTT,CASSLYREVNTGELFF
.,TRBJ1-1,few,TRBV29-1,TGCAGCGTTGAAGGGTGTATGAACACTGAAGCTTTCTTT,CSVEGCMNTEAFF
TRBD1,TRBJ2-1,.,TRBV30,TGTGCCTGGAGCCTGGACAGGTTGAGTGAGCAGTTCTTC,CAWSLDRLSEQFF
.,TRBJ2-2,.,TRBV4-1,TGCGCCAGCAGCCAACGTCCAGGGGGAGGCGGGGAGCTGTTTTTT,CASSQRPGGGGELFF
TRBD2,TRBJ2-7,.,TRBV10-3,TGTGCCATCAGGAGGGAGCGGGAGGGCCAGAGATCCTACGAGCAGTACTTC,CAIRREREGQRSYEQYF
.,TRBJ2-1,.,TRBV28,TGTGCCAGCAGCCCCCGGGGTCCCATACACAATGAGCAGTTCTTC,CASSPRGPIHNEQFF
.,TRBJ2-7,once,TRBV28,TGTGCCAGCATTCCTACGGGCGGGTTTAAAACCTACGAGCAGTACTTC,CASIPTGGFKTYEQYF
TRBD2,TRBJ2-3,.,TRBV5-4,TGTGCCAGCAGCGCGGGGGCAGATACGCAGTATTTT,CASSAGADTQYF